The T cell receptor beta chain under discussion was sequenced for a study of cytomegalovirus exposure and HLA in healthy donors. The CDR3 length is 12 residues. Germline CDR1 MNHGY, CDR2 SVAAGI. The study ran its PCR with 60 Vbeta and 13 Jbeta primers. Using immunoSEQ multiplex PCR, the repertoire was profiled, and TCRdb retains in-frame clones only, with some absent. The sample has some 120,000 clones, over 70% seen once. The chain links TRBV6-9 to TRBJ2-5; D is undetermined. The end of the DNA is better explained by TRBJ2-7, so the J call may be wrong. This sequence was found in a man younger than 35 in good health and CMV-seropositive. The specimen sequenced was PBMCs. The DNA of the CDR3 is TGTGCCAGTAAACAGAGATCCTACGAGCAGTACTTC. Translated, it gives CASKQRSYEQYF.